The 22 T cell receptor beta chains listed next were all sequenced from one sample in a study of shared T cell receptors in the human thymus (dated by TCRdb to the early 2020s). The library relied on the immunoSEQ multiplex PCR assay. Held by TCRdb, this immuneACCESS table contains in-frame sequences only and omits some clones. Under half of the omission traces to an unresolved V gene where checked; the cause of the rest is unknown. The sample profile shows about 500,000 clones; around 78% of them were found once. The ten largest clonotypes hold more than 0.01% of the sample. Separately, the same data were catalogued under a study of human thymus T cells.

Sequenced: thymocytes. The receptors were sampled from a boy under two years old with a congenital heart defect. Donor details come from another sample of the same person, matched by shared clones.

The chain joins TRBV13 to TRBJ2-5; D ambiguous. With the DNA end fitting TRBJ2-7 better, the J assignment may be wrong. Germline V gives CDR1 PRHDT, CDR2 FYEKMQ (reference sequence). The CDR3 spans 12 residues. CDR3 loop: CASSLEDYEQYF. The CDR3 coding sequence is TGTGCCAGCAGCTTAGAGGACTACGAGCAGTACTTC.

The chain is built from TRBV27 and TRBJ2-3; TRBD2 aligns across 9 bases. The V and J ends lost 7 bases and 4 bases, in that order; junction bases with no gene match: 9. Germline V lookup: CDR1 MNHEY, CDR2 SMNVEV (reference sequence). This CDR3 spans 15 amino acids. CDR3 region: CASTKTSGHSDTQYF. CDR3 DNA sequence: TGTGCCAGCACCAAGACTAGCGGACACTCAGATACGCAGTATTTT.

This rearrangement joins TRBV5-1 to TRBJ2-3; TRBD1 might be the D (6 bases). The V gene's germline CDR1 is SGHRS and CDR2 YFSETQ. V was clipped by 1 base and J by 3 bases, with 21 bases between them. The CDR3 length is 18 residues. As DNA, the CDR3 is TGCGCCAGCAGCTTGCCCTCAGTCTGGGGACAAAGAACAGATACGCAGTATTTT. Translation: CASSLPSVWGQRTDTQYF.

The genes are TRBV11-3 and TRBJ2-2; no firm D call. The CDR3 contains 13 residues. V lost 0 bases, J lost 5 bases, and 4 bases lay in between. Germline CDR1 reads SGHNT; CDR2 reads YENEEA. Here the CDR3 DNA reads TGTGCCAGCAGCTTAGACAGAACCGGGGAGCTGTTTTTT. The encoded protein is CASSLDRTGELFF. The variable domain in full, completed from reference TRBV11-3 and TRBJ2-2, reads EAGVVQSPRYKIIEKKQPVAFWCNPISGHNTLYWYLQNLGQGPELLIRYENEEAVDDSQLPKDRFSAERLKGVDSTLKIQPAELGDSAVYLCASSLDRTGELFFGEGSRLTVL.

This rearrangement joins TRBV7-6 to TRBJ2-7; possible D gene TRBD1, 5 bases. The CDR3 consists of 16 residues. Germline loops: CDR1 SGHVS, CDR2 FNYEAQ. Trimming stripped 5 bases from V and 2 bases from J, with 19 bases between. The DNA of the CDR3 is TGTGCCAGCAGCCGGCACGGGCAGGGCGGAACCTACGAGCAGTACTTC. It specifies CASSRHGQGGTYEQYF. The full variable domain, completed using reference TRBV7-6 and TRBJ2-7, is GAGVSQSPRYKVTKRGQDVALRCDPISGHVSLYWYRQALGQGPEFLTYFNYEAQQDKSGLPNDRFSAERPEGSISTLTIQRTEQRDSAMYRCASSRHGQGGTYEQYFGPGTRLTVT.

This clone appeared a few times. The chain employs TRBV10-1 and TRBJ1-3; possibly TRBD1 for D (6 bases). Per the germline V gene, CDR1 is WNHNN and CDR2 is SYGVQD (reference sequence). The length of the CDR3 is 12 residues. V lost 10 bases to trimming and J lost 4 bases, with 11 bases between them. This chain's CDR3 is CATGTSGNTIYF. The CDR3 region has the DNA TGCGCCACCGGGACATCCGGAAACACCATATATTTT.

The CDR3 protein is CASSGGQHHQFPQHF. As DNA, the CDR3 is TGTGCCAGCAGTGGGGGACAACATCATCAGTTCCCCCAGCATTTT. The rearrangement links TRBV27 to TRBJ1-5; a weak D match, TRBD1 (6 bases). This CDR3 has 15 amino acids. CDR1 and CDR2 from the germline V gene are MNHEY and SMNVEV (reference sequence). Between the trimmed V and J ends, which lost 5 bases and 10 bases, there was a span of 21 bases.

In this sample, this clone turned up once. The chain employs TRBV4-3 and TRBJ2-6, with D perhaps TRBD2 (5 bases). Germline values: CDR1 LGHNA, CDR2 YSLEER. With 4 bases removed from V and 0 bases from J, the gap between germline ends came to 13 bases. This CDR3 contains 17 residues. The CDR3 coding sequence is TGCGCCAGCAGCCTCGGAGGACGGCCCTCTGGGGCCAACGTCCTGACTTTC. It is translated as CASSLGGRPSGANVLTF.

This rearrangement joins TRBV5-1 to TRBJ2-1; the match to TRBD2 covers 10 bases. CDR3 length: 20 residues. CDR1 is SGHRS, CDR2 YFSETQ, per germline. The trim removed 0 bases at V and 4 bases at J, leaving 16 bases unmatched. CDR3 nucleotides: TGCGCCAGCAGCTTGGCCCTGATTCTACTAGCGGGAAATGATTACAATGAGCAGTTCTTC. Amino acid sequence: CASSLALILLAGNDYNEQFF.

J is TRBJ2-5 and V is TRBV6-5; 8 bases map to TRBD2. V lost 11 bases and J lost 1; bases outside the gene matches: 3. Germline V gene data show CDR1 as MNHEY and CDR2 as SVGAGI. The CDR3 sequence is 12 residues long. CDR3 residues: CARGGPQETQYF. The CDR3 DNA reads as TGTGCCCGGGGGGGGCCCCAAGAGACCCAGTACTTC.

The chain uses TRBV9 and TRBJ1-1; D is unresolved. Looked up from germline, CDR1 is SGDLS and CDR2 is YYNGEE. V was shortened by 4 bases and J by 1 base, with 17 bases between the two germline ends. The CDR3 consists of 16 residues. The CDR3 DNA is TGTGCCAGCAGCCGTAGATCGGGGTACAAGAACACTGAAGCTTTCTTT. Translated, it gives CASSRRSGYKNTEAFF.

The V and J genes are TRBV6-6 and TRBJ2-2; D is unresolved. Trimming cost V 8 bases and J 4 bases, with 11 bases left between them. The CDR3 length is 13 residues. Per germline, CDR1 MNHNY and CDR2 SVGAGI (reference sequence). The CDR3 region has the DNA TGTGCCAGCTTCCCCCCCCGCACCGGGGAGCTGTTTTTT. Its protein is CASFPPRTGELFF.

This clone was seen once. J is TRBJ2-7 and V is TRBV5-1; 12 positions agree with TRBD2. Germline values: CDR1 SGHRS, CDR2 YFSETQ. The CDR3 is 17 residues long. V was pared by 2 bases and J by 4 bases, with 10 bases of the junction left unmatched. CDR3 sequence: CASSLASGRAIGYEQYF. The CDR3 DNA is TGCGCCAGCAGCTTAGCTAGCGGGAGGGCCATTGGGTACGAGCAGTACTTC. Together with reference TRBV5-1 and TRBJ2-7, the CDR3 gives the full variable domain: KAGVTQTPRYLIKTRGQQVTLSCSPISGHRSVSWYQQTPGQGLQFLFEYFSETQRNKGNFPGRFSGRQFSNSRSEMNVSTLELGDSALYLCASSLASGRAIGYEQYFGPGTRLTVT.

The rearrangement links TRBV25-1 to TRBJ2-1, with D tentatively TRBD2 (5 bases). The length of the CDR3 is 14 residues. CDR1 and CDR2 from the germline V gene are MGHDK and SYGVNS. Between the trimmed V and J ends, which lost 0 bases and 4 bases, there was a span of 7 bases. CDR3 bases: TGTGCCAGCAGTGAATATGGCGGGTACAATGAGCAGTTCTTC. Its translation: CASSEYGGYNEQFF.

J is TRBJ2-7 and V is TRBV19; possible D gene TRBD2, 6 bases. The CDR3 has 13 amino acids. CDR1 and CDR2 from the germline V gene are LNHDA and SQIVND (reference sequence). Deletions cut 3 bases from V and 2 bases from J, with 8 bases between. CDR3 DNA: TGTGCCAGTAGTATGGGACTGACCTACGAGCAGTACTTC. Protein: CASSMGLTYEQYF. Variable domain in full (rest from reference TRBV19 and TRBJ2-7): DGGITQSPKYLFRKEGQNVTLSCEQNLNHDAMYWYRQDPGQGLRLIYYSQIVNDFQKGDIAEGYSVSREKKESFPLTVTSAQKNPTAFYLCASSMGLTYEQYFGPGTRLTVT.

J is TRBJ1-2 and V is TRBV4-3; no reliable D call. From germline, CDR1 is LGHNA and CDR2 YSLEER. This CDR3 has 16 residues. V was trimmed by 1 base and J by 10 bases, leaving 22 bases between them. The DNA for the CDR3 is TGCGCCAGCAGCCAAGCAGTGCAGGACTGCGCTATTGACTACACCTTC. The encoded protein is CASSQAVQDCAIDYTF.

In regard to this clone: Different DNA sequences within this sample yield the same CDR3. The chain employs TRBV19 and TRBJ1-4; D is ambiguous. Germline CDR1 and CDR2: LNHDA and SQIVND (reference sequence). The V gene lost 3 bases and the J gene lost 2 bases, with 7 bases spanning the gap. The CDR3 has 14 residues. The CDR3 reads CASSIGQTNEKLFF. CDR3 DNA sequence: TGTGCCAGTAGTATTGGTCAGACTAATGAAAAACTGTTTTTT.

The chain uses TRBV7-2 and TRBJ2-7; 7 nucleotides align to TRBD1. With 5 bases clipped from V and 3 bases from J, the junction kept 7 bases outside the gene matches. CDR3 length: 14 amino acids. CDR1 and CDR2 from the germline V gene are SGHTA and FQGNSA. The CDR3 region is CASSPWDSLYEQYF. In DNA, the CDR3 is TGTGCCAGCAGCCCCTGGGACAGCCTCTACGAGCAGTACTTC.

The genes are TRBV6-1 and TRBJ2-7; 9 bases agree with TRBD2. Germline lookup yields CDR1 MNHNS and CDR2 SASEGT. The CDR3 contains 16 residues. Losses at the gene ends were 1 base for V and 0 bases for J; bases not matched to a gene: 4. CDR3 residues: CASSEEGTSTSYEQYF. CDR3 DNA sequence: TGTGCCAGCAGTGAAGAGGGGACTAGCACCTCCTACGAGCAGTACTTC.

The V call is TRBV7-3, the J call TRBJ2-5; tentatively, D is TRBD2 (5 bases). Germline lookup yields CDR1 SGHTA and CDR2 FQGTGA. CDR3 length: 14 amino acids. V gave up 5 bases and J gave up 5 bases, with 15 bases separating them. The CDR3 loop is CASSLAGAWETQYF. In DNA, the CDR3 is TGTGCCAGCAGCCTGGCGGGCGCATGGGAGACCCAGTACTTC.

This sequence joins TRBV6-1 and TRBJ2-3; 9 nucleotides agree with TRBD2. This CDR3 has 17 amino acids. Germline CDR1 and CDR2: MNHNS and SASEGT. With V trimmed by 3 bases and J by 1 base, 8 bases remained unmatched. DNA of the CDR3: TGTGCCAGCAGTGAGGGGCCGGCGGGAGGGGGCACAGATACGCAGTATTTT. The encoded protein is CASSEGPAGGGTDTQYF.

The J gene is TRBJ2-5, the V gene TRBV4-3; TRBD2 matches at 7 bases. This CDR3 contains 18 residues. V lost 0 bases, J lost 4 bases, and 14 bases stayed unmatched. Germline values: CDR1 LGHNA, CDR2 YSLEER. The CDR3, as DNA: TGCGCCAGCAGCCAAGATATAGGCTGGTGGCCGGGGGGAGAGACCCAGTACTTC. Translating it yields CASSQDIGWWPGGETQYF.